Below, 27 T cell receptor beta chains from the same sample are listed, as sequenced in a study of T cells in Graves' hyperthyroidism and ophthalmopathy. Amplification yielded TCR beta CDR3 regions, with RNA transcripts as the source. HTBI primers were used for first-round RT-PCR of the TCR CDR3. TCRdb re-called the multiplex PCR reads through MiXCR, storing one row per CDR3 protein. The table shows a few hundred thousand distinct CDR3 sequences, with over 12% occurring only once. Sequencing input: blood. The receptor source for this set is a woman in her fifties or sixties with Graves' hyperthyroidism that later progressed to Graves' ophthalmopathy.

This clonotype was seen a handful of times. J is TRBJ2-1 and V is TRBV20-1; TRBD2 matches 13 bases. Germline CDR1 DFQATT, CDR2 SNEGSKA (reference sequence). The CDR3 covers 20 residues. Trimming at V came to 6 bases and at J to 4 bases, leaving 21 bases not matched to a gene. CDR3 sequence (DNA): TGCAGTGCCGGAGCTCGGACTAGCGGGAGCCTCATCTTCTTTTACAATGAGCAGTTCTTC. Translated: CSAGARTSGSLIFFYNEQFF.

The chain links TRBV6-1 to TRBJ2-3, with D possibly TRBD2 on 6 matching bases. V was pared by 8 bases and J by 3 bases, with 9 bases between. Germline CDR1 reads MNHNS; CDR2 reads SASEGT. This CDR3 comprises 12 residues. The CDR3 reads CASCGTTDTQYF. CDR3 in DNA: TGTGCCAGCTGCGGGACGACAGATACGCAGTATTTT.

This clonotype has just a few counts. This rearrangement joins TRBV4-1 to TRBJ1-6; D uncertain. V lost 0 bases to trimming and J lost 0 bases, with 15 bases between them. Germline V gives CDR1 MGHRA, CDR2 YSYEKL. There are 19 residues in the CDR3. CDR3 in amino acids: CASSQDWRGQSSYNSPLHF. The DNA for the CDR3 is TGCGCCAGCAGCCAAGATTGGCGAGGGCAGAGCTCCTATAATTCACCCCTCCACTTT.

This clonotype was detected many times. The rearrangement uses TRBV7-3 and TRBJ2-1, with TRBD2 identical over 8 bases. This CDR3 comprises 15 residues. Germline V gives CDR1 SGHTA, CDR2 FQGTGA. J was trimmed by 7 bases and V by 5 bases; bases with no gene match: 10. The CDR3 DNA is TGTGCCAGCAGCCGGGGGGGGTCCTATCGGAATGAGCAGTTCTTC. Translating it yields CASSRGGSYRNEQFF.

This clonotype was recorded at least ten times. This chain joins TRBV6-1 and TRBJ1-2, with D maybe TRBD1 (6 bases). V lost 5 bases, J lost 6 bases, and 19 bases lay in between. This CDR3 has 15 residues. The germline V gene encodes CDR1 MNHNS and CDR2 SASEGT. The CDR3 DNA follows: TGTGCCAGCAGTTTCGCGTGGGGACAAGCGAATGGCTACACCTTC. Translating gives CASSFAWGQANGYTF.

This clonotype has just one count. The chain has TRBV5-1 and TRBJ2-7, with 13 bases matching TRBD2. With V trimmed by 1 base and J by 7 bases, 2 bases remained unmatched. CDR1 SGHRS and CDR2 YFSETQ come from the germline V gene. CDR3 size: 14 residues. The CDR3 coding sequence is TGCGCCAGCAGCTTGACTAGCGGGAGGGAGGAGCAGTACTTC. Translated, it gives CASSLTSGREEQYF.

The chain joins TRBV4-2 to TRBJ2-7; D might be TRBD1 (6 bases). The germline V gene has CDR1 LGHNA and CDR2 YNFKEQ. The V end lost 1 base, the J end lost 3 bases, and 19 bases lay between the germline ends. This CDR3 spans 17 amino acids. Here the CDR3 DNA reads TGTGCCAGCAGCCAAGCGGAATCACAGGGTACCCTCTACGAGCAGTACTTC. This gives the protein CASSQAESQGTLYEQYF.

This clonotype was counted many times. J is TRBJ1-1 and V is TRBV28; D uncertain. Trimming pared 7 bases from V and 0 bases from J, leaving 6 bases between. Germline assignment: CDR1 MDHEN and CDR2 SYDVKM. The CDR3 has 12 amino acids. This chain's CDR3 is CASTLLNTEAFF. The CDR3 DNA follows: TGTGCCAGCACCCTCCTGAACACTGAAGCTTTCTTT. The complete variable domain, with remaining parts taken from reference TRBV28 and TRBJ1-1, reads DVKVTQSSRYLVKRTGEKVFLECVQDMDHENMFWYRQDPGLGLRLIYFSYDVKMKEKGDIPEGYSVSREKKERFSLILESASTNQTSMYLCASTLLNTEAFFGQGTRLTVV.

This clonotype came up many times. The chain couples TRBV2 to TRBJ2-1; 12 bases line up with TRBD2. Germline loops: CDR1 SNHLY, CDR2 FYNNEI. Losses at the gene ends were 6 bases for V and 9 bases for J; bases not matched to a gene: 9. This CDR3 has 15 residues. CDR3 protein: CASSDGLAGWSEQFF. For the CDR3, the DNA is TGTGCCAGCAGCGACGGACTAGCGGGATGGAGTGAGCAGTTCTTC.

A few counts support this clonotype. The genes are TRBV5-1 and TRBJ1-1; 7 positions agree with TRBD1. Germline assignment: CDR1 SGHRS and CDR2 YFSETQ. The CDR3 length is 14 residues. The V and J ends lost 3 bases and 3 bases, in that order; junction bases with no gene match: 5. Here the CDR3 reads CASSWGQIYTEAFF. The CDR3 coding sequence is TGCGCCAGCAGCTGGGGACAGATATACACTGAAGCTTTCTTT.

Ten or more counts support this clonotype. CDR3 protein: CASSEGVVHQPQHF. The DNA of the CDR3 is TGTGCCAGCAGTGAAGGGGTTGTTCATCAGCCCCAGCATTTT. V and J are TRBV2 and TRBJ1-5; D is uncertain. Trimming took off 1 base at V and 5 bases at J, with 9 bases between the two ends. This CDR3 has 14 amino acids. Germline CDR1 and CDR2: SNHLY and FYNNEI.

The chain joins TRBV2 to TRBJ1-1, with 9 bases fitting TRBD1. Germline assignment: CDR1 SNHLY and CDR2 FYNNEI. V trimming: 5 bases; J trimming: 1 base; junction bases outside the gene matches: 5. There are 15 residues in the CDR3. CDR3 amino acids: CASSWDRATNTEAFF. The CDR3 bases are TGTGCCAGCAGTTGGGACAGGGCTACGAACACTGAAGCTTTCTTT.

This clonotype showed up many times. This CDR3 reads CSARDRGYTEAFF. The CDR3 coding sequence is TGCAGTGCTAGAGACAGGGGCTACACTGAAGCTTTCTTT. This chain uses TRBV20-1 with TRBJ1-1; D is possibly TRBD1 (6 bases). The germline gives CDR1 DFQATT, CDR2 SNEGSKA (reference sequence). V lost 0 bases to trimming and J lost 3 bases, with 8 bases between them. The CDR3 loop spans 13 amino acids.

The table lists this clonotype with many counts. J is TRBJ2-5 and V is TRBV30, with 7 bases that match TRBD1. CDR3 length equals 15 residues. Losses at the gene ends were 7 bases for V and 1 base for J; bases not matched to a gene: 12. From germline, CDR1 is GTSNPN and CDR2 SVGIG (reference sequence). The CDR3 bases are TGTGCCTCCTCACCAGGGACAGTATTCCAAGAGACCCAGTACTTC. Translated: CASSPGTVFQETQYF.

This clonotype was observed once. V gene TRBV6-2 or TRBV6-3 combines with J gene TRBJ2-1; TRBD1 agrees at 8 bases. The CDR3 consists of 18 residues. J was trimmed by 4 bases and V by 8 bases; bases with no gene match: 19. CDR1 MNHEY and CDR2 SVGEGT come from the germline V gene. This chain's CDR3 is CASLNRGIGSAQYNEQFF. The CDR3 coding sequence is TGTGCCAGCCTAAACAGGGGGATCGGGTCCGCCCAGTACAATGAGCAGTTCTTC.

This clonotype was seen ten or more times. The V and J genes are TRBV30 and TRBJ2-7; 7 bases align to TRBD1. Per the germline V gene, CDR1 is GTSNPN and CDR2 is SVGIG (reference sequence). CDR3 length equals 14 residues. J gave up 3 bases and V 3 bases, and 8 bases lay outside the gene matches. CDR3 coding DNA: TGTGCCTGGAGGGCTAGGGGGCAAGTCTACGAGCAGTACTTC. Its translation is CAWRARGQVYEQYF.

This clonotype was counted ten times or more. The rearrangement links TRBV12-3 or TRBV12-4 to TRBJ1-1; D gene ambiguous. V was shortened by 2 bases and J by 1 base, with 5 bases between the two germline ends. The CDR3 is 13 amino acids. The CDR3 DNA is TGTGCCAGCAGTTTAAGTAGGAACACTGAAGCTTTCTTT. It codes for CASSLSRNTEAFF.

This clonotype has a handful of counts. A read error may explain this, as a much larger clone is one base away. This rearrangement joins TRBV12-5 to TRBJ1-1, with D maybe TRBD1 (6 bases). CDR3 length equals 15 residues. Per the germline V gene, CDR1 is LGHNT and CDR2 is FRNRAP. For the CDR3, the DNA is TGTGCTGGTGGTTTGGGGCAGGGGCGTGCCACTGAAGCTTTCTTT. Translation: CAGGLGQGRATEAFF.

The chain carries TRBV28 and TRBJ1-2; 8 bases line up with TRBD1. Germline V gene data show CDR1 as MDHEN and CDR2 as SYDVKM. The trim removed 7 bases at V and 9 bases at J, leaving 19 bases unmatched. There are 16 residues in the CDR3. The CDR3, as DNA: TGTGCCAGCAATCCTGCCGGGCGGGACAGGACTATTAGCTACACCTTC. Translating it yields CASNPAGRDRTISYTF.

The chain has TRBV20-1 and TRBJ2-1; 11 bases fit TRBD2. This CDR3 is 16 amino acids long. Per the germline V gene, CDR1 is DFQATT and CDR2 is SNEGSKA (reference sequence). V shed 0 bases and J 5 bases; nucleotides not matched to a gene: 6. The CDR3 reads CSARDPGLAGHNEQFF. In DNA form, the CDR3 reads TGCAGTGCTAGAGATCCTGGACTAGCGGGCCACAATGAGCAGTTCTTC.

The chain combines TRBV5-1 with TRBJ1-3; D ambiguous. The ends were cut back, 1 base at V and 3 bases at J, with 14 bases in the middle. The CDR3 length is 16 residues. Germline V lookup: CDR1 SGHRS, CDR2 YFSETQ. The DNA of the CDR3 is TGCGCCAGCAGCTTGCAGCCAAGCGCGGGTGGAAACACCATATATTTT. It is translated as CASSLQPSAGGNTIYF.

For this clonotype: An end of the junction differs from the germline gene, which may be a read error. CDR3 sequence (DNA): TGCCCTAAGATCTTGGGGGGGAGGTATGAGCAGTTCTTC. Its protein is CPKILGGRYEQFF. The gene calls are TRBV9 and TRBJ2-1; 7 positions match TRBD2. The CDR3 contains 13 residues. Germline CDR1 reads SGDLS; CDR2 reads YYNGEE. Variable domain in full (rest from reference TRBV9 and TRBJ2-1): DSGVTQTPKHLITATGQRVTLRCSPRSGDLSVYWYQQSLDQGLQFLIQYYNGEERAKGNILERFSAQQFPDLHSELNLSSLELGDSALYFCPKILGGRYEQFFGPGTRLTVL.

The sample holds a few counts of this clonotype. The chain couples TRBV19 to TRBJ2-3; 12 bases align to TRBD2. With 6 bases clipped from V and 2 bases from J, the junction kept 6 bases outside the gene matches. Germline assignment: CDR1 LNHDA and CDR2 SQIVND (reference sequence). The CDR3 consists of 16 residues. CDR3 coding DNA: TGTGCCAGTAGCATGACTAGCGGGAGAATCACAGATACGCAGTATTTT. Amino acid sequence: CASSMTSGRITDTQYF.

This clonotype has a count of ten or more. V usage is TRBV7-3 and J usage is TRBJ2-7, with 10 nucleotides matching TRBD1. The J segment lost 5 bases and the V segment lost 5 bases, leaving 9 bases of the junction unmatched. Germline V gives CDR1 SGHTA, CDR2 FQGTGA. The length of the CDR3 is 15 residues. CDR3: CASSISRDRGHEQYF. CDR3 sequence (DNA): TGTGCCAGCAGCATCTCCCGGGACAGGGGCCACGAGCAGTACTTC.

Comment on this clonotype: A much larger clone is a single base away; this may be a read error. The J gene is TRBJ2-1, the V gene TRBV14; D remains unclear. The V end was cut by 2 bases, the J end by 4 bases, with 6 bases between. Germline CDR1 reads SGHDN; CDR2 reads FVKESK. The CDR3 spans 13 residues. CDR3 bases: TGTGCCAGCAGCCAAAAAGAGTACAATGAGCAGTTCTTC. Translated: CASSQKEYNEQFF.

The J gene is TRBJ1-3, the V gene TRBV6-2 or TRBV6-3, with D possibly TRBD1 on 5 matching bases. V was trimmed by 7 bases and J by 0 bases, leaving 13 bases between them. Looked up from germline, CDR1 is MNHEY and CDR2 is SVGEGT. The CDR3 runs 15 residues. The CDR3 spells CASNPAGSSGNTIYF. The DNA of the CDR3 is TGTGCCAGCAACCCTGCAGGGAGCTCTGGAAACACCATATATTTT.

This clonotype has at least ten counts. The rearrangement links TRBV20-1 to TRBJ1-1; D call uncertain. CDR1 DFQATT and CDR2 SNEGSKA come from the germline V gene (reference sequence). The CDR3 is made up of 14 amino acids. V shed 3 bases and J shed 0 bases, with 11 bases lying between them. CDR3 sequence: CSARSAKMNTEAFF. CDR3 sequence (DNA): TGCAGTGCTAGGTCAGCCAAGATGAACACTGAAGCTTTCTTT.